The subject of this entry is one T cell receptor (beta chain). This sample is drawn from a study of patients and donors after allogeneic stem cell transplantation. TCRdb recomputed calls from the RT-PCR reads with MiXCR, one row per CDR3 protein. Of tens of thousands of distinct CDR3 sequences in the sample, about 48% are singletons; the top ten hold 60% to 65%. V was clipped by 7 bases and J by 9 bases, with 17 bases between them. CDR1 is DFQATT and CDR2 is SNEGSKA in the germline V gene (reference sequence). The CDR3 sequence is 12 residues long. The V gene is TRBV20-1, the J gene TRBJ2-3; D not resolved. The TCR comes from a human donor who was either an allogeneic HSCT recipient or a stem cell or donor lymphocyte infusion donor (not recorded which). It is not recorded whose cells these are; they may come from a transplant donor. Material for sequencing was blood, either unsorted or a sorted T cell fraction (not recorded which). The CDR3 sequence is CSGARSTPTQYF. In DNA form, the CDR3 reads TGCAGTGGCGCAAGGTCGACCCCCACGCAGTATTTT.